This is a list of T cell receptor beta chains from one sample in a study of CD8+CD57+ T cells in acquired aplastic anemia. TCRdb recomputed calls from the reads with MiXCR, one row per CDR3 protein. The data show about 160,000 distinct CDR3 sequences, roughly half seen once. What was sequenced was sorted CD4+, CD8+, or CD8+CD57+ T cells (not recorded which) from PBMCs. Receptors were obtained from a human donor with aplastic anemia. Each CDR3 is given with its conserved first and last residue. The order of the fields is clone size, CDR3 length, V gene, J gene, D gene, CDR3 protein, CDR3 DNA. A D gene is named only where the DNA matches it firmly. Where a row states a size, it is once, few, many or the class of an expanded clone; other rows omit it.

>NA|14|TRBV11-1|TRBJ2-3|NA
CASSLGWGTNTQYF
TGTGCCAGCAGCTTAGGCTGGGGGACAAATACGCAGTATTTT
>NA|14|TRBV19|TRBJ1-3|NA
CASIEQSSGNTIYF
TGTGCCAGTATTGAACAGTCCTCTGGAAACACCATATATTTT
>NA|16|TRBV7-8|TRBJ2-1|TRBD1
CASSLVGTATYNEQFF
TGTGCCAGCAGCTTAGTAGGGACAGCGACCTACAATGAGCAGTTCTTC
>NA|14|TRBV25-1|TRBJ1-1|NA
CASSTTLGFTEAFF
TGTGCCAGCAGCACCACACTAGGATTCACTGAAGCTTTCTTT
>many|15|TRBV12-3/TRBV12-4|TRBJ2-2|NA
CASSLGVAQTGELFF
TGTGCCAGCAGTTTGGGCGTAGCCCAAACCGGGGAGCTGTTTTTT
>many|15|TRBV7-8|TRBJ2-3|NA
CASSLESGNTDTQYF
TGTGCCAGCAGCTTAGAATCCGGTAACACAGATACGCAGTATTTT
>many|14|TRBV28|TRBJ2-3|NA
CASRKQGGTDTQYF
TGTGCCAGCAGGAAGCAGGGGGGTACAGATACGCAGTATTTT
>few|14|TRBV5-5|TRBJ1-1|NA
CASSQASTNTEAFF
TGTGCCAGCAGCCAAGCCTCTACGAACACTGAAGCTTTCTTT
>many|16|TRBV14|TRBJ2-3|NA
CASSQDRGRVTDTQYF
TGTGCCAGCAGCCAAGATCGTGGCAGGGTGACAGATACGCAGTATTTT
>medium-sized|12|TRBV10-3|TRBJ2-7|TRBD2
CAIKAGEYEQYF
TGTGCCATCAAAGCGGGGGAGTACGAGCAGTACTTC
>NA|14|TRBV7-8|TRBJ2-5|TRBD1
CASSPGTVEGTQYF
TGTGCCAGCAGCCCCGGGACAGTGGAAGGGACCCAGTACTTC
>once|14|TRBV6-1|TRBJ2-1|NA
CASSSYGQGGEQFF
TGTGCCAGCAGCTCATATGGACAAGGAGGTGAGCAGTTCTTC
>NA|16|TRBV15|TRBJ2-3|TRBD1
CATSGRQGISTDTQYF
TGTGCCACCAGCGGCCGACAGGGGATTAGCACAGATACGCAGTATTTT
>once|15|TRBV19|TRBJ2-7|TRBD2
CASSMPGGGSNEQYF
TGTGCCAGTAGTATGCCCGGCGGGGGGAGCAACGAGCAGTACTTC
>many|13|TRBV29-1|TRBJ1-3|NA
CSAAVRSGNTIYF
TGCAGCGCAGCTGTCCGCTCTGGAAACACCATATATTTT
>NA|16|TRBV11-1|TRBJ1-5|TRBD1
CASSRLQGARDQPQHF
TGTGCCAGCAGCCGACTACAGGGGGCGCGGGATCAGCCCCAGCATTTT
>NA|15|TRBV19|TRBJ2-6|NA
CASRMGEAGANVLTF
TGTGCCAGTAGGATGGGGGAAGCTGGGGCCAACGTCCTGACTTTC
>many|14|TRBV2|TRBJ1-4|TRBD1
CASSPGTVNEKLFF
TGTGCCAGCAGTCCAGGGACAGTCAATGAAAAACTGTTTTTT
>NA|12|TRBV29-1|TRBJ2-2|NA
CSVVGGTGELFF
TGCAGCGTTGTCGGGGGAACCGGGGAGCTGTTTTTT
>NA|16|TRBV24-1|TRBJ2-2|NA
CATSDFRQANTGELFF
TGTGCCACCAGTGATTTCAGACAGGCAAACACCGGGGAGCTGTTTTTT
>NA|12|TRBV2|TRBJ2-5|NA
CATHGWEETQYF
TGTGCCACCCATGGGTGGGAAGAGACCCAGTACTTC
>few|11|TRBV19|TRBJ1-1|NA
CASSIGYEAFF
TGTGCCAGTAGTATAGGTTACGAAGCTTTCTTT
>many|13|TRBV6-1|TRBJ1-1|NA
CASSPGPRAEAFF
TGTGCCAGCAGTCCTGGCCCGCGGGCTGAAGCTTTCTTT
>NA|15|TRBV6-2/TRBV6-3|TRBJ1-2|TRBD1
CASREKTGDNYGYTF
TGTGCCAGCAGAGAGAAGACAGGGGATAACTATGGCTACACCTTC
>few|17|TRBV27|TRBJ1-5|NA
CASSPTPFTGSNQPQHF
TGTGCCAGCAGTCCCACCCCCTTTACAGGGAGCAATCAGCCCCAGCATTTT
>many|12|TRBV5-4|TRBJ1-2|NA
CASGSTGYGYTF
TGTGCCAGCGGATCGACAGGCTATGGCTACACCTTC
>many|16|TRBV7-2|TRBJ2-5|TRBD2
CASSLQTSLVQETQYF
TGTGCCAGCAGCTTGCAGACTAGCCTAGTCCAAGAGACCCAGTACTTC
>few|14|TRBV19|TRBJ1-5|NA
CASTWGASNQPQHF
TGTGCCAGTACCTGGGGAGCTAGCAATCAGCCCCAGCATTTT
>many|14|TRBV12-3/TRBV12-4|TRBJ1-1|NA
CASSSGPLGSEAFF
TGTGCCAGCAGTTCGGGACCCCTTGGTTCTGAAGCTTTCTTT
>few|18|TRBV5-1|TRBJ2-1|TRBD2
CASSSIGLAGVGAHEQFF
TGCGCCAGCAGCTCCATAGGACTAGCGGGAGTAGGGGCACATGAGCAGTTCTTC
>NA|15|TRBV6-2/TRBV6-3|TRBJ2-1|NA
CASSKTPDGGNEQFF
TGTGCCAGCAGTAAGACCCCGGACGGGGGTAATGAGCAGTTCTTC
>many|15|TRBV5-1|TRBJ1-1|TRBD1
CASSLVTGVSTEAFF
TGCGCCAGCAGCTTGGTTACAGGGGTGAGCACTGAAGCTTTCTTT
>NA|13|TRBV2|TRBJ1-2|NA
CASKISGEGGYTF
TGTGCCAGCAAAATCTCAGGGGAGGGTGGTTACACCTTC
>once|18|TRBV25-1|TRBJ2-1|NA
CASSDPISGVPSYNEQFF
TGTGCCAGCAGTGACCCAATTAGCGGAGTCCCATCCTACAATGAGCAGTTCTTC
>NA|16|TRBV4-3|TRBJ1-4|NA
CASSQDLNSVNEKLFF
TGCGCCAGCAGCCAAGATCTAAACAGTGTTAATGAAAAACTGTTTTTT
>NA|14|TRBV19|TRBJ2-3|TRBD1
CASSRTGASDTQYF
TGTGCCAGTAGTAGGACAGGGGCATCGGATACGCAGTATTTT
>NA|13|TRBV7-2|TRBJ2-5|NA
CASSLPEEKTQYF
TGTGCCAGCAGCTTGCCAGAGGAAAAGACCCAGTACTTC
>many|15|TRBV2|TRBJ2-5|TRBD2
CASSEARGEKETQYF
TGTGCCAGCAGTGAAGCGCGGGGGGAAAAAGAGACCCAGTACTTC
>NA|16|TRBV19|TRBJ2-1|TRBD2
CASSIASSGAYNEQFF
TGTGCCAGTAGTATAGCATCTAGCGGGGCTTACAATGAGCAGTTCTTC
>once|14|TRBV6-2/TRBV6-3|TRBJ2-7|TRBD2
CASSYSGLLYEQYF
TGTGCCAGCAGTTACTCGGGACTACTATACGAGCAGTACTTC
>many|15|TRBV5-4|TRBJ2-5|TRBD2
CASSPGTSLQETQYF
TGTGCCAGCAGCCCGGGGACTAGCCTCCAAGAGACCCAGTACTTC
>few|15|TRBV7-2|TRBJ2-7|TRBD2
CASSLVGGGGAGQYF
TGTGCCAGCAGCTTAGTAGGGGGCGGGGGGGCAGGGCAGTACTTC
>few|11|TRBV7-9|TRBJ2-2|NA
CASSPTGELFF
TGTGCCAGCAGCCCAACGGGGGAGCTGTTTTTT
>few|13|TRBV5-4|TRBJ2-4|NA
CASRDEAKNIQYF
TGTGCCAGTCGGGACGAAGCCAAAAACATTCAGTACTTC
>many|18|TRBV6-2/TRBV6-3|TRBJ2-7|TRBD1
CASSYAPPNRGQIYEQYF
TGTGCCAGCAGTTACGCGCCCCCCAACCGGGGACAGATCTACGAGCAGTACTTC
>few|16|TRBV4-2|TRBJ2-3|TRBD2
CASSQVVLAATDTQYF
TGTGCCAGCAGCCAAGTTGTGCTAGCGGCCACAGATACGCAGTATTTT
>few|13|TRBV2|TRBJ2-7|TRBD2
CASGTSGAYEQYF
TGTGCCAGTGGGACTAGCGGGGCCTACGAGCAGTACTTC
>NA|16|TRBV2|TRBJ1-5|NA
CASSDPSGGSNQPQHF
TGTGCCAGCAGTGACCCCTCGGGGGGTAGCAATCAGCCCCAGCATTTT
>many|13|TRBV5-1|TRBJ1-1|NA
CASSPQTGGEAFF
TGCGCCAGCAGCCCCCAGACGGGGGGTGAAGCTTTCTTT
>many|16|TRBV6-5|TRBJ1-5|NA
CASSSLSGGSNQPQHF
TGTGCCAGCAGTTCCCTATCGGGTGGGAGCAATCAGCCCCAGCATTTT
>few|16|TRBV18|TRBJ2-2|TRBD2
CASSPETSGVTGELFF
TGTGCCAGCTCACCTGAGACTAGCGGGGTCACCGGGGAGCTGTTTTTT
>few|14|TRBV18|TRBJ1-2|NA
CASSPTDRGYGYTF
TGTGCCAGCTCACCGACTGACCGGGGGTATGGCTACACCTTC